This paragraph reports one T cell receptor beta chain. The assay was immunoSEQ multiplex PCR, and TCRdb's table has in-frame clones only and misses some. The table shows approximately 100,000 clones, with 91% occurring only once. The data were taken from a study of T cell changes during pregnancy in multiple sclerosis. Germline CDR1 MGHRA, CDR2 YSYEKL. The CDR3 is 13 residues long. This sequence was found in a female donor with multiple sclerosis, enrolled in a pregnancy study. Specimen: peripheral blood, collected after pregnancy. V is TRBV4-1 and J is TRBJ1-4; D ambiguous. The closer fit of TRBJ2-2 to the DNA end suggests the J call may be wrong. The CDR3 nucleotides are TGCGCCAGCAGCCAAGCTGCCAGACTGGAGCTGTTTTTT. It codes for CASSQAARLELFF.